The 16 T cell receptor beta chains below were found in one sample sequenced in a study of shared clonotypes between healthy human individuals. Clones were read by immunoSEQ multiplex PCR, and TCRdb kept only the in-frame ones, dropping some. The table shows some 980,000 clones, with 76% occurring only once. The sample was memory CD4+ T cells sorted from blood. Subset here: CD45RA-negative fraction. The source of these receptors is a man aged 18 to 29 in good health.

The J gene is TRBJ2-6, the V gene TRBV7-9; unclear D gene. The V gene lost 5 bases and the J gene lost 1 base, with 21 bases spanning the gap. CDR1 and CDR2 from the germline V gene are SEHNR and FQNEAQ (reference sequence). CDR3 length: 19 residues. The CDR3 DNA follows: TGTGCCAGCAGCGAGGTTAGACTGCCCGTGAGGTCTGGGGCCAACGTCCTGACTTTC. Its translation is CASSEVRLPVRSGANVLTF.

CDR3 amino acids: CASSFEGMSQETQYF. The CDR3 DNA sequence: TGTGCCAGCAGTTTTGAGGGGATGAGTCAAGAGACCCAGTACTTC. The chain couples TRBV28 to TRBJ2-5; either TRBD1 or TRBD2 may fit D (5 bases each). V shed 3 bases and J shed 2 bases, with 13 bases lying between them. Germline values: CDR1 MDHEN, CDR2 SYDVKM. The CDR3 sequence is 15 residues long.

The genes are TRBV9 and TRBJ1-6; D not resolved. Germline CDR1 reads SGDLS; CDR2 reads YYNGEE. Trimming pared 2 bases from V and 4 bases from J, leaving 4 bases between. The CDR3 extends over 13 amino acids. The CDR3: CASSVRYNSPLHF. The CDR3 DNA is TGTGCCAGCAGCGTCCGGTATAATTCACCCCTCCACTTT.

This clone was seen ten or more times. V usage is TRBV2 and J usage is TRBJ1-2, with D unresolved. Germline V gene sequence: CDR1 SNHLY, CDR2 FYNNEI. The CDR3 runs 12 residues. The ends were cut back, 8 bases at V and 2 bases at J, with 9 bases in the middle. CDR3 sequence reads: CASLQQNYGYTF. The CDR3 DNA reads as TGTGCCAGCTTACAGCAAAACTATGGCTACACCTTC.

The V and J genes are TRBV5-1 and TRBJ2-3, with D perhaps matching TRBD1 (6 bases). Trimming removed 3 bases at V and 0 bases at J, with 11 bases between. Germline CDR1 reads SGHRS; CDR2 reads YFSETQ. This CDR3 contains 15 residues. The CDR3, as DNA: TGCGCCAGCAGCTCGTCAACAGGGAGCACAGATACGCAGTATTTT. Translating it yields CASSSSTGSTDTQYF. Based on the CDR3 plus reference TRBV5-1 and TRBJ2-3, the full variable domain is KAGVTQTPRYLIKTRGQQVTLSCSPISGHRSVSWYQQTPGQGLQFLFEYFSETQRNKGNFPGRFSGRQFSNSRSEMNVSTLELGDSALYLCASSSSTGSTDTQYFGPGTRLTVL.

The genes are TRBV20-1 and TRBJ2-1; D unresolved. Germline CDR1 is DFQATT and CDR2 is SNEGSKA (reference sequence). CDR3 size: 11 residues. V was trimmed by 5 bases and J by 7 bases, leaving 9 bases between them. Here the CDR3 reads CSAERKNEQFF. In DNA form, the CDR3 reads TGCAGTGCTGAAAGGAAAAATGAGCAGTTCTTC.

The rearrangement uses TRBV19 and TRBJ1-3; D gene unclear. The germline V and J ends were trimmed by 5 bases and 0 bases, with 20 bases remaining between them. CDR3 length: 18 amino acids. Germline V gene sequence: CDR1 LNHDA, CDR2 SQIVND (reference sequence). The DNA for the CDR3 is TGTGCCAGTAGTCTCCCCTCCCGGGGAGGTTCCTCTGGAAACACCATATATTTT. Translation gives CASSLPSRGGSSGNTIYF.

The chain has TRBV7-9 and TRBJ1-3, with 8 bases aligning to TRBD1. V gave up 2 bases and J gave up 0 bases; unmatched junction bases: 12. Germline V gene data show CDR1 as SEHNR and CDR2 as FQNEAQ (reference sequence). The CDR3 totals 19 residues. The CDR3 sequence: CASSLRPLGTGLSGNTIYF. The CDR3 nucleotides read TGTGCCAGCAGCTTACGCCCACTTGGGACAGGACTCTCTGGAAACACCATATATTTT.

This clone has at least ten counts. This chain connects TRBV2 to TRBJ1-3; no firm D call. Between the trimmed V and J ends, which lost 6 bases and 0 bases, there was a span of 12 bases. Looked up from germline, CDR1 is SNHLY and CDR2 is FYNNEI. The CDR3 length is 15 residues. The CDR3 region is CASSDQPGSGNTIYF. For the CDR3, the DNA is TGTGCCAGCAGCGACCAACCGGGCTCTGGAAACACCATATATTTT.

This chain links TRBV5-1 with TRBJ2-7; D is ambiguous. The V gene's germline CDR1 is SGHRS and CDR2 YFSETQ. The CDR3 contains 14 residues. Trimming shortened V by 0 bases and J by 1 base, and 8 bases separated the two germline ends. CDR3 loop: CASSLGKGSYEQYF. CDR3 sequence (DNA): TGCGCCAGCAGCTTGGGGAAGGGTTCCTACGAGCAGTACTTC.

V gene TRBV2 combines with J gene TRBJ2-7; 7 bases align to TRBD2. After removal of 7 bases from V and 10 bases from J, the junction contained 19 bases not matched to a gene. Germline V gene data show CDR1 as SNHLY and CDR2 as FYNNEI. There are 15 residues in the CDR3. The chain's CDR3 is CASTPSQGLRDGQYF. CDR3 sequence (DNA): TGTGCCAGCACTCCGAGTCAGGGACTACGAGACGGACAGTACTTC.

V usage is TRBV5-4 and J usage is TRBJ1-2, with TRBD1 identical over 8 bases. Trimming cost V 4 bases and J 0 bases; bases outside gene matches: 8. The germline CDR1 and CDR2 sequences are SGHNT and YYREEE (reference sequence). The CDR3 runs 16 residues. The CDR3 nucleotides are TGTGCCAGCAGCCGAGCGGGACAGGAATCTAACTATGGCTACACCTTC. Translating gives CASSRAGQESNYGYTF.

The chain links TRBV30 to TRBJ1-4, with D perhaps TRBD1 (5 bases). Germline CDR1 is GTSNPN and CDR2 is SVGIG (reference sequence). V was pared by 2 bases and J by 0 bases, with 10 bases between. The CDR3 is 15 residues long. CDR3 protein: CAWSSPGPTNEKLFF. DNA for the CDR3: TGTGCCTGGAGTTCTCCGGGACCAACTAATGAAAAACTGTTTTTT.

This chain connects TRBV7-2 to TRBJ2-7, with D possibly being TRBD2 (5 bases). Trimming stripped 5 bases from V and 0 bases from J, with 14 bases between. The CDR3 contains 15 residues. The germline V gene encodes CDR1 SGHTA and CDR2 FQGNSA. The CDR3 DNA is TGTGCCAGCAGCCAAGTACCGGGGAGCTCCTACGAGCAGTACTTC. Translation: CASSQVPGSSYEQYF.

V and J are TRBV6-6 and TRBJ1-1; TRBD1 matches at 12 bases. J lost 11 bases, V lost 2 bases, and 6 bases had no gene match. Germline CDR1 MNHNY, CDR2 SVGAGI (reference sequence). There are 14 residues in the CDR3. The CDR3 nucleotides are TGTGCCAGCAGTTACGGGACAGGGGGCTGGGTCGCTTTCTTT. It yields the protein CASSYGTGGWVAFF.

This clone was found once. V usage is TRBV6-1 and J usage is TRBJ2-1; TRBD1 matches at 10 bases. Germline V gene data show CDR1 as MNHNS and CDR2 as SASEGT. The length of the CDR3 is 14 residues. J gave up 6 bases and V 6 bases, and 5 bases lay outside the gene matches. In DNA, the CDR3 is TGTGCCAGCAGCGGGACAGGGGCTGGCAATGAGCAGTTCTTC. Encoded protein: CASSGTGAGNEQFF.